A selection of T cell receptor beta chains follows, all from one sample in a study of OX40 agonist ivuxolimab in advanced cancers. Libraries were prepared by immunoSEQ multiplex PCR; TCRdb keeps only in-frame clonotypes and omits some of them. The data contain 60,000 to 70,000 clones, around 83% of them singletons. This sample comprised CD4+ or CD8+ T cells sorted from blood, obtained in a trial of the OX40 agonist ivuxolimab. These receptors were obtained from an adult with an advanced solid tumor such as melanoma, head and neck, liver or kidney cancer. The CDR3 runs from the conserved cysteine through the conserved F or W. D genes are given only for firm matches.

>TRBJ2-7|NA|TRBV10-3
TGTGCCATCAGTGAGTCTAGCGGACTGCCCTACGAGCAGTACTTC
CAISESSGLPYEQYF
>TRBJ2-3|TRBD1|TRBV30
TGTGCCTGGAGGACAGGGGGAGATACGCAGTATTTT
CAWRTGGDTQYF
>TRBJ1-5|NA|TRBV18
TGTGCCAGCTCACAAGGACAGACTACTAATCAGCCCCAGCATTTT
CASSQGQTTNQPQHF
>TRBJ1-5|NA|TRBV7-9
TGTGCCAGCAGTTCAGCAGGGCGAGGACAGCCCCAGCATTTT
CASSSAGRGQPQHF
>TRBJ1-1|NA|TRBV5-1
TGCGCCAGCAGCTTGGCCGGCGGGAACACTGAAGCTTTCTTT
CASSLAGGNTEAFF
>TRBJ1-4|NA|TRBV18
TGTGCCAGCTCACCAACACAGACTAATGAAAAACTGTTTTTT
CASSPTQTNEKLFF
>TRBJ1-5|TRBD1|TRBV2
TGTGCCAGCAGTCTACAGGGGGCTGGCAATCAGCCCCAGCATTTT
CASSLQGAGNQPQHF
>TRBJ2-3|TRBD2|TRBV7-2
TGTGCCAGCAGCTTATGGTCGGGAGGGTCAGATACGCAGTATTTT
CASSLWSGGSDTQYF
>TRBJ2-1|TRBD1|TRBV6-5
TGTGCCAGCAGTTACTCCCCGACAGGGGTGGTGGATGAGCAGTTCTTC
CASSYSPTGVVDEQFF
>TRBJ1-2|NA|TRBV5-5
TGTGCCAGCAGCCATGGGCCCCAGGGGCTACGGGGTGGCTACACCTTC
CASSHGPQGLRGGYTF
>TRBJ1-3|TRBD1|TRBV19
TGTGCCAGTAGTGGACAGGGTCGTGAGACTGGAAACACCATATATTTT
CASSGQGRETGNTIYF
>TRBJ1-4|NA|TRBV11-2
TGTGCCAGCAGCTCAAGGGGCCCCAATGAAAAACTGTTTTTT
CASSSRGPNEKLFF
>TRBJ1-5|NA|TRBV19
TGTGCCAGTAGTACTCAGGGAAACAATCAGCCCCAGCATTTT
CASSTQGNNQPQHF
>TRBJ2-1|NA|TRBV5-1
TGCGCCAGCAGCTTGATCGCGGATCCTTACTACAATGAGCAGTTCTTC
CASSLIADPYYNEQFF
>TRBJ2-7|NA|TRBV18
TGTGCCAGCTCACCTACGGGTCTGGACGAGCAGTACTTC
CASSPTGLDEQYF
>TRBJ2-7|TRBD1|TRBV7-6
TGTGCCAGCAGCTTAGCTGGGACAGGGATGGACGAGCAGTACTTC
CASSLAGTGMDEQYF
>TRBJ2-3|NA|TRBV27
TGTGCCAGCAGGGGCCCTGAGCAAACCTCCTTCACAGATACGCAGTATTTT
CASRGPEQTSFTDTQYF
>TRBJ1-1|TRBD1|TRBV5-4
TGTGCCAGCAGCTTGGAAGGGCAGGGGGCCTTGAACACTGAAGCTTTCTTT
CASSLEGQGALNTEAFF
>TRBJ2-2|NA|TRBV9
TGTGCCAGCAGCTTAAAGGACCGGAACACCGGGGAGCTGTTTTTT
CASSLKDRNTGELFF
>TRBJ1-5|TRBD1|TRBV18
TGTGCCAGCTCACCGGACAGGGGAATTTATCAGCCCCAGCATTTT
CASSPDRGIYQPQHF